These 11 T cell receptor beta chains were all obtained from the same sample, sequenced in a study of blood T cell repertoires in COVID-19. Here immunoSEQ multiplex PCR was the method, and the copy in TCRdb shows in-frame clones only, minus some. The sample has about 78,000 clones; around 90% are singletons. The specimen sequenced was peripheral blood. The receptors were sampled from a woman older than 75 with acute or convalescent COVID-19.

The rearrangement links TRBV2 to TRBJ2-7, with 10 bases aligning to TRBD2. Germline V gene sequence: CDR1 SNHLY, CDR2 FYNNEI. With V trimmed by 0 bases and J by 4 bases, 3 bases remained unmatched. This CDR3 spans 15 amino acids. DNA for the CDR3: TGTGCCAGCAGTGAAGCGTTGACTAGCGGGTACGAGCAGTACTTC. This codes for CASSEALTSGYEQYF.

This chain uses TRBV3-1 (or the pseudogene TRBV3-2) with TRBJ1-4, with 9 bases matching TRBD1. V dropped 3 bases and J dropped 10; count of bases not matched to a gene: 9. Germline values: CDR1 LGHDT, CDR2 YNNKEL (reference sequence). The CDR3 consists of 15 residues. CDR3 DNA: TGTGCCAGCAGCCAGGCCGGACAGGGGATCGGAAAACTGTTTTTT. Protein: CASSQAGQGIGKLFF.

The chain employs TRBV6-5 and TRBJ2-2, with 7 bases lining up with TRBD1. Germline lookup yields CDR1 MNHEY and CDR2 SVGAGI. V was clipped by 6 bases and J by 8 bases; unmatched bases: 0. CDR3 size: 11 residues. The DNA for the CDR3 is TGTGCCAGCAGGGGACAGGGGGAGCTGTTTTTT. It encodes CASRGQGELFF.

The V call is TRBV15, the J call TRBJ2-7; 11 bases align to TRBD1. The germline gives CDR1 LNHNV, CDR2 YYDKDF (reference sequence). This CDR3 contains 13 residues. The trim removed 3 bases at V and 6 bases at J, leaving 1 base unmatched. CDR3 in amino acids: CATSRDRGREQYF. The CDR3 DNA sequence: TGTGCCACCAGCAGGGACAGGGGGCGCGAGCAGTACTTC.

The V call is TRBV7-2, the J call TRBJ2-1, with 10 bases lining up with TRBD2. J was trimmed by 4 bases and V by 4 bases; bases with no gene match: 7. The CDR3 totals 16 residues. Germline values: CDR1 SGHTA, CDR2 FQGNSA. CDR3 sequence (DNA): TGTGCCAGCAGCTACCGTGGTAGCGGGGGGTACAATGAGCAGTTCTTC. Its translation: CASSYRGSGGYNEQFF.

This clone occurred a few times. Within the sample, other DNA sequences also encode this same CDR3. The V call is TRBV6-2 or TRBV6-3, the J call TRBJ1-6; D uncertain. Germline V lookup: CDR1 MNHEY, CDR2 SVGEGT. The CDR3 totals 14 residues. Trimming left V 0 bases short and J 6 bases short, with 6 bases between. CDR3 nucleotides: TGTGCCAGCAGTTACTCAGGAGGTAATTCACCCCTCCACTTT. It specifies CASSYSGGNSPLHF.

In this sample, this clone turned up once. This chain joins TRBV21-1 and TRBJ2-1; the table assigns TRBD2, which was not confirmed against the DNA. TRBV21-1 is labeled a pseudogene. The CDR3 totals 19 residues. This CDR3 is CASSKSPGLAGGSQNEQFF. CDR3 nucleotide sequence: TGTGCCAGCAGCAAAAGTCCGGGGCTAGCGGGAGGGTCACAGAATGAGCAGTTCTTC.

This chain connects TRBV7-8 to TRBJ2-3; TRBD2 might be the D (7 bases). Germline CDR1 SGHVS, CDR2 FQNEAQ. The CDR3 is made up of 14 amino acids. V lost 6 bases and J lost 0, with 10 bases in between. The CDR3 sequence is CASRGGGSTDTQYF. As DNA, the CDR3 is TGTGCCAGCAGGGGAGGGGGAAGCACAGATACGCAGTATTTT.

The CDR3 DNA reads TGCGCCAGCAGCCAAGATCGGGCCTCAGCGGATAATTCACCCCTCCACTTT. Encoded protein: CASSQDRASADNSPLHF. The chain links TRBV4-1 to TRBJ1-6; no clear D gene. Germline lookup yields CDR1 MGHRA and CDR2 YSYEKL. This CDR3 spans 17 amino acids. The V and J ends lost 0 bases and 5 bases respectively, with 14 bases between them.

The genes are TRBV6-5 and TRBJ1-5; D call uncertain. Germline V gene data show CDR1 as MNHEY and CDR2 as SVGAGI. V lost 4 bases to trimming and J lost 7 bases, with 8 bases between them. This CDR3 region has 12 residues. The CDR3 DNA sequence: TGTGCCAGCAGTTTCCCCGAGCAGCCCCAGCATTTT. It yields the protein CASSFPEQPQHF.

The J gene is TRBJ2-1, the V gene TRBV6-6, with 9 bases lining up with TRBD1. The CDR3 has 16 residues. The germline CDR1 and CDR2 sequences are MNHNY and SVGAGI (reference sequence). V dropped 2 bases and J dropped 2; count of bases not matched to a gene: 4. The chain's CDR3 is CASSYPDRGTYNEQFF. DNA for the CDR3: TGTGCCAGCAGTTACCCTGACAGGGGGACCTACAATGAGCAGTTCTTC.